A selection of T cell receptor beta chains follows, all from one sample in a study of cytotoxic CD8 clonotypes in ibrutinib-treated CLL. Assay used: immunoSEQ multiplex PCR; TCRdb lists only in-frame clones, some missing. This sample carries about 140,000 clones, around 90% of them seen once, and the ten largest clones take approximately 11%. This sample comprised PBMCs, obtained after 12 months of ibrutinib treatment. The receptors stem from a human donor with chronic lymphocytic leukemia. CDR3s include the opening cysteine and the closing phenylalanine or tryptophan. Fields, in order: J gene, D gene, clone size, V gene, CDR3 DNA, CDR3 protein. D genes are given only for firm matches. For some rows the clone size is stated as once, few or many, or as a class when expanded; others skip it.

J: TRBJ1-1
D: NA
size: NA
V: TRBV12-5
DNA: TGTGCTAGTGTCCTAGAGAACACTGAAGCTTTCTTT
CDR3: CASVLENTEAFF

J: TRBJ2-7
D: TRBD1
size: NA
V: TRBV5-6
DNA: TGTGCCAGCAGCCCGGGACAGGGCCCCTACGAGCAGTACTTC
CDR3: CASSPGQGPYEQYF

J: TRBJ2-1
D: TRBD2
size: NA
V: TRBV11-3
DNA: TGTGCCAGCAGCTTCAGCGGGAATTACAATGAGCAGTTCTTC
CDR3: CASSFSGNYNEQFF

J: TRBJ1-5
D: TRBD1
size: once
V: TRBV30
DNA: TGTGCCTGGAGTAAGGGGACAGGGACAAATCAGCCCCAGCATTTT
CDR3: CAWSKGTGTNQPQHF

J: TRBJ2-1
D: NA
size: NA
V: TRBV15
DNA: TGTGCCACCAGCAGAGCTAGCTACAATGAGCAGTTCTTC
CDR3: CATSRASYNEQFF

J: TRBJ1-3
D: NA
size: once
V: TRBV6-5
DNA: TGTGCCAGTAAAGACAGGCCAAACTCTGGAAACACCATATATTTT
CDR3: CASKDRPNSGNTIYF

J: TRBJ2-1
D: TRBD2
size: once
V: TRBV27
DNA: TGTGCCAGCAGTTTAGGGAGGGCCGTTTACAATGAGCAGTTCTTC
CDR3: CASSLGRAVYNEQFF

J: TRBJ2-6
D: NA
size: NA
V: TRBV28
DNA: TGTGCCAGCAGTTTATGGGCGGGGGCCTCTAACTCTGGGGCCAACGTCCTGACTTTC
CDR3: CASSLWAGASNSGANVLTF

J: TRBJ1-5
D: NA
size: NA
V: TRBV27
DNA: TGTGCCAGCAGTCCCCGCGAATGGGGGGGACAGCCCCAGCATTTT
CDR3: CASSPREWGGQPQHF

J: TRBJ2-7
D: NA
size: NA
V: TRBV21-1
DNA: TGTGCCAGCAGCACCTGGGGGCTAGCGGAATCCTACGAGCAGTACTTC
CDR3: CASSTWGLAESYEQYF

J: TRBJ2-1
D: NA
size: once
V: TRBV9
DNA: TGTGCCAGCAGCGACGATTTGTACAATGAGCAGTTCTTC
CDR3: CASSDDLYNEQFF

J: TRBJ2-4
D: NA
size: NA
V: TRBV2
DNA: TGTGCCAGCAGTGACCAAGGACAGTTGAACATTCAGTACTTC
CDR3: CASSDQGQLNIQYF

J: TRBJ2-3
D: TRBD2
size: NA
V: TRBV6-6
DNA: TGTGCCAGCAATACTTGGGCGGGAGGGCCCGGAGATACGCAGTATTTT
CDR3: CASNTWAGGPGDTQYF

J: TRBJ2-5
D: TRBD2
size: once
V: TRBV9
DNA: TGTGCCAGCAGCGTATCCTCCGGGACTAGCGGGTTCCTCCAAGAGACCCAGTACTTC
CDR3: CASSVSSGTSGFLQETQYF

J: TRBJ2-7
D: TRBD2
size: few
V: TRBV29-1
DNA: TGCAGCGTCTACGGGGTAGCGGGGGTAACCTACGAGCAGTACTTC
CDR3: CSVYGVAGVTYEQYF

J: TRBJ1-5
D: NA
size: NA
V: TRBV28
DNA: TGTGCCAGCAGTTTAGGGCAGGGCCTTGGGAAGCCCCAGCATTTT
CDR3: CASSLGQGLGKPQHF

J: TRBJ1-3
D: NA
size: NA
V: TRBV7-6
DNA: TGTGCCAGCAGCGGTCCCGGGGGAAACACCATATATTTT
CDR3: CASSGPGGNTIYF

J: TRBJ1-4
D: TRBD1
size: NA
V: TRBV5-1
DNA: TGCGCCAGCAGCTTGGGGGACAGAGCAACTAATGAAAAACTGTTTTTT
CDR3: CASSLGDRATNEKLFF

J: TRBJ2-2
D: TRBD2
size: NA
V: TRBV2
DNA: TGTGCCAGCAGTGAACCTAGGACTAGCGGGAGCACCGGGGAGCTGTTTTTT
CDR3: CASSEPRTSGSTGELFF

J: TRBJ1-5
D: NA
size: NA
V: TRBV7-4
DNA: TGTGCCAGCAGCCCCAAAAACCGGGATTTCTTTAATCAGCCCCAGCATTTT
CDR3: CASSPKNRDFFNQPQHF

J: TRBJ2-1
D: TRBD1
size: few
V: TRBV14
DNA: TGTGCCAGCAGCCATCACAGGGGGCCGAGCGGCTCCTACAATGAGCAGTTCTTC
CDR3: CASSHHRGPSGSYNEQFF

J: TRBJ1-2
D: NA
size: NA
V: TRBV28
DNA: TGTGCCAGCAGACAGGGAAACTATGGCTACACCTTC
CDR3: CASRQGNYGYTF

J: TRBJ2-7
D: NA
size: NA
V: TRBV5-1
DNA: TGCGCCAGCAGCTTTAGGGGGGAGCACGAGCAGTACTTC
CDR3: CASSFRGEHEQYF

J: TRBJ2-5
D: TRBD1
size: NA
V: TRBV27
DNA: TGTGCCAGTACTCAACCCGGGACAGGCCAAGAGACCCAGTACTTC
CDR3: CASTQPGTGQETQYF

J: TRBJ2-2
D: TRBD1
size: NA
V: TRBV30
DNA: TGTGCCTGGAGTGCTGACAGGGCCCCCGGGGAGCTGTTTTTT
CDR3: CAWSADRAPGELFF

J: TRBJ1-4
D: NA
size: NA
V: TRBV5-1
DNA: TGCGCCAGCAGCTTGGGACGCGGGACGGGCGAAAAACTGTTTTTT
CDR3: CASSLGRGTGEKLFF

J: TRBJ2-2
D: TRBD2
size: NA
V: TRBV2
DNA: TGTGCCAGCAGGGGTAGCGGGACGTTGGTCGGGGAGCTGTTTTTT
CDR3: CASRGSGTLVGELFF

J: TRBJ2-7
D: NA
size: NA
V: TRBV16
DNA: TGTGCCAGCAGCCAATCGACGGGGAACGAGCAGTACTTC
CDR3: CASSQSTGNEQYF

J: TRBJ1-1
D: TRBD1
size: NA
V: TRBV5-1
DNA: TGCGCCAGCAGCTTGGCTGGGACAGACAACACTGAAGCTTTCTTT
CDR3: CASSLAGTDNTEAFF

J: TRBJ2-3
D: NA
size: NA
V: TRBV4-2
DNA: TGTGCCAGCAGCCAAGAAGCCCCAAAAGATACGCAGTATTTT
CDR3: CASSQEAPKDTQYF

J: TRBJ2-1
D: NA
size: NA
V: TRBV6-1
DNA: TGTGCCAGCAGTGTCCGGGTCGCACAGAATGAGCAGTTCTTC
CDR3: CASSVRVAQNEQFF

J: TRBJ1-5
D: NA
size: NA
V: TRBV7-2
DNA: TGTGCCAGCAGCTCGGGACTGAATCAGCCCCAGCATTTT
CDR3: CASSSGLNQPQHF

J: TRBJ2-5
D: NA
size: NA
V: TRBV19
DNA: TGTGCCAGTAACAATAGGCGGGACCGGACCCAGTACTTC
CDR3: CASNNRRDRTQYF

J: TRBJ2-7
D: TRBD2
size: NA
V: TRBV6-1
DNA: TGTGCCAGCAGTGAAGGTTGGGGGACTACCTACGAGCAGTACTTC
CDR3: CASSEGWGTTYEQYF

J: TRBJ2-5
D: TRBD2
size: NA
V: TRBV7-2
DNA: TGTGCCAGCAGCTTAACTAGCGGCAAAGAGACCCAGTACTTC
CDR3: CASSLTSGKETQYF

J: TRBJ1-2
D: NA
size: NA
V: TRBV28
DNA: TGTGCCAGCAGTTTGTCTGACGTAGGCTATGGCTACACCTTC
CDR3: CASSLSDVGYGYTF

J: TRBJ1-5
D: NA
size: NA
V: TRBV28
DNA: TGTGCCAGCAGTACCATTGACATTGACCACCAGCATTTT
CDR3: CASSTIDIDHQHF

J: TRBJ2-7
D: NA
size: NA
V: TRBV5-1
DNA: TGCGCCAGCAGCTTGTTTGCCTCCTACGAGCAGTACTTC
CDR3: CASSLFASYEQYF

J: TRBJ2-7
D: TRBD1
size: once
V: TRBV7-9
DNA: TGTGCCAGCAGCCCAGGTGCCGGGACAGATGTGTACGAGCAGTACTTC
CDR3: CASSPGAGTDVYEQYF

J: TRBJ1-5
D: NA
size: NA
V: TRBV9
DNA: TGTGCCAGCAGCGTGGAGGCGGGTCGGGATCAGCCCCAGCATTTT
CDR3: CASSVEAGRDQPQHF

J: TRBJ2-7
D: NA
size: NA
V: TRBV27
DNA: TGTGCCAGCAGTCCACTGAAACCGACAGGATCCTACGAGCAGTACTTC
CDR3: CASSPLKPTGSYEQYF

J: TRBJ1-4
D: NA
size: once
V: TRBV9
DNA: TGTGCCAGCAGCTCTCTGACAGGCCCCGATGAAAAACTGTTTTTT
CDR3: CASSSLTGPDEKLFF

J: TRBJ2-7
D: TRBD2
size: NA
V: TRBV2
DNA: TGTGCCAGCAGGGCCACACGGACTAGAGCCTACGAGCAGTACTTC
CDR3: CASRATRTRAYEQYF

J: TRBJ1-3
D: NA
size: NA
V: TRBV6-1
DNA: TGTGCCAGCGTGAGGGCAGGCGGTGGAAACACCATATATTTT
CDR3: CASVRAGGGNTIYF

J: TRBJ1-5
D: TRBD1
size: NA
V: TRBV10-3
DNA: TGTGCCATCAGTGTAGGCAGGGGGAATCAGCCCCAGCATTTT
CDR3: CAISVGRGNQPQHF

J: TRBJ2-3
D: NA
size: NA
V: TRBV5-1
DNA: TGCGCCAGCAGCTTTTTGCCAACCGGCACAGATACGCAGTATTTT
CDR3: CASSFLPTGTDTQYF

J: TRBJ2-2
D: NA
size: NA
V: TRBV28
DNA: TGTGCCAGCAGTCATCGGAAGGGGGAAACCGGGGAGCTGTTTTTT
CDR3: CASSHRKGETGELFF

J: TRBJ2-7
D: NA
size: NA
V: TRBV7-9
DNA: TGTGCCAGCAGCTTAGGCATCAGACCCTACGAGCAGTACTTC
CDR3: CASSLGIRPYEQYF